This is a list of T cell receptor beta chains from one sample in a study of blood T cell repertoires in COVID-19. Sequencing was performed with immunoSEQ multiplex PCR; in TCRdb, only in-frame clones are kept and a portion is missing. The sample has approximately 160,000 clones, 80% to 85% seen once; the top ten hold more than 7%. The specimen was peripheral blood. These TCRs come from a woman older than 75 with active or convalescent COVID-19. Each CDR3 is given with its conserved first and last residue. D genes are given only for firm matches. Where a row states a size, it is once, few, many or the class of an expanded clone; other rows omit it.

V gene	D gene	J gene	clone size	CDR3 DNA	CDR3 protein
TRBV5-5	.	TRBJ1-1	.	TGTGCCAGCAGGCATGAACACCAGGGTGAAGCTTTCTTT	CASRHEHQGEAFF
TRBV4-3	.	TRBJ1-2	few	TGCGCCAGCAGCCTCCAAGGGCTGGAGGACTATGGCTACACCTTC	CASSLQGLEDYGYTF
TRBV14	TRBD1	TRBJ2-6	.	TGTGCCAGCAGCCAAGCCGGACAGGGGTACTCTGGGGCCAACGTCCTGACTTTC	CASSQAGQGYSGANVLTF
TRBV7-8	TRBD1	TRBJ1-2	once	TGTGCCAGCAGCTTAGTACGGTCGAGGGGGCTCTCTGGCTACACCTTC	CASSLVRSRGLSGYTF
TRBV9	.	TRBJ1-2	.	TGTGCCAGCAGCGACCAGACCAGAGCGAACTATGGCTACACCTTC	CASSDQTRANYGYTF
TRBV6-5	.	TRBJ1-1	.	TGTGCCAGCAGCCCCCCCATGGAGTCCACTGAAGCTTTCTTT	CASSPPMESTEAFF
TRBV27	.	TRBJ2-7	.	TGTGCCAGCAGTCTTAAACGGATCCGGGGTGTAGGCCCCTACGAGCAGTACTTC	CASSLKRIRGVGPYEQYF
TRBV10-2	TRBD1	TRBJ2-7	.	TGCGCCAGCTCCCCTTACGGGACAGGGGACGAGCAGTACTTC	CASSPYGTGDEQYF
TRBV5-5	.	TRBJ2-5	.	TGTGCCAGCAGCTTGAACTGGGAGACCCAGTACTTC	CASSLNWETQYF
TRBV5-1	.	TRBJ1-3	many	TGCGCCAGCAGCTTGGCCCTTGGAAACACCATATATTTT	CASSLALGNTIYF
TRBV2	TRBD1	TRBJ1-2	.	TGTGCCAGCAGCGACGGACAGGGGGCCGGTGGCTACACCTTC	CASSDGQGAGGYTF
TRBV10-2	.	TRBJ2-7	.	TGCGCCAGCTTACAGGGGGGGGCATTCGAGCAGTACTTC	CASLQGGAFEQYF
TRBV11-2	TRBD2	TRBJ2-1	.	TGTGCCAGCAGCTCCCCCGCGGGGGTGTCCTACAATGAGCAGTTCTTC	CASSSPAGVSYNEQFF
TRBV19	.	TRBJ2-5	.	TGTGCCAGTAGTCCCTCCTACCGGGAGACCCAGTACTTC	CASSPSYRETQYF
TRBV25-1	.	TRBJ1-2	.	TGTGCCAGCAGTGATTGGACAGACCGAGTCTATGGCTACACCTTC	CASSDWTDRVYGYTF
TRBV4-3	TRBD1	TRBJ1-6	.	TGCGCCAGCAGCCAAGATCGGGCGGGACAGGGGCTTTATAATTCACCCCTCCACTTT	CASSQDRAGQGLYNSPLHF
TRBV18	TRBD2	TRBJ2-2	few	TGTGCCAGCTCACGGACTAGCGGGAACACCGGGGAGCTGTTTTTT	CASSRTSGNTGELFF
TRBV18	.	TRBJ2-5	.	TGTGCCAGCTCACAATCCGAGTTTGAGACCCAGTACTTC	CASSQSEFETQYF
TRBV18	.	TRBJ2-3	.	TGTGCCAGCTCACCGCAACGGGGGGCGACAGATACGCAGTATTTT	CASSPQRGATDTQYF
TRBV5-1	TRBD1	TRBJ1-2	.	TGCGCCAGCAGCCCGGGACAGGGGGTTTTTGGCTACACCTTC	CASSPGQGVFGYTF
TRBV2	.	TRBJ2-7	few	TGTGCCAGCAGTGGGCGAGGGAGCCCGTACTTC	CASSGRGSPYF
TRBV6-2/TRBV6-3	TRBD2	TRBJ2-1	once	TGTGCCAGCAGTTCCGCCCTAGCGGGGGGGCGGAATGAGCAGTTCTTC	CASSSALAGGRNEQFF
TRBV11-2	.	TRBJ2-5	.	TGTGCCAGCAGCTTGCCCAGGGGCGAGACCCAGTACTTC	CASSLPRGETQYF
TRBV2	TRBD2	TRBJ2-1	few	TGTGCCAGCAGTGCCGGGCTAGCGGGGGGAAATGAGCAGTTCTTC	CASSAGLAGGNEQFF
TRBV29-1	.	TRBJ2-7	.	TGCAGCGTTGATACAGGCACCTACGAGCAGTACTTC	CSVDTGTYEQYF
TRBV19	.	TRBJ1-4	.	TGTGCCAGTAGTACGGAACAGGGTTCGGTGCTGTTTTTT	CASSTEQGSVLFF
TRBV5-6	.	TRBJ1-1	.	TGTGCCAGCAGCGGGGAGACAGGACCGAACACTGAAGCTTTCTTT	CASSGETGPNTEAFF
TRBV21-1	.	TRBJ2-1	.	TGTGCCACCTATCACCGCCGAGCTTCATCTCCCAATGAGCAGTTCTTC	CATYHRRASSPNEQFF
TRBV7-2	TRBD1	TRBJ2-2	.	TGTGCCAGCAGCCCCCGACAGGGGGCAACCGGGGAGCTGTTTTTT	CASSPRQGATGELFF
TRBV19	TRBD1	TRBJ1-5	few	TGTGCCAGTAGCCTTCTGCCACAGGGGGCTGGTCAGCCCCAGCATTTT	CASSLLPQGAGQPQHF
TRBV28	TRBD1	TRBJ2-7	.	TGTGCCAGCAGTCCCGGGACAGCCCTGGACGAGCAGTACTTC	CASSPGTALDEQYF
TRBV6-5	TRBD1	TRBJ1-5	few	TGTGCCAGCAAAGGGGGCGGTGAGGGCAATCAGCCCCAGCATTTT	CASKGGGEGNQPQHF
TRBV5-1	TRBD2	TRBJ2-1	.	TGCGCCAGCAGGCCGGGACTAGAGGAGAAGTTCTTC	CASRPGLEEKFF
TRBV5-6	TRBD2	TRBJ2-1	.	TGTGCCAGCAGCCGGGACTACTTTGAGCAGTTCTTC	CASSRDYFEQFF
TRBV6-2/TRBV6-3	TRBD1	TRBJ1-1	.	TGTGCCAGCAGTTACTACCTAAACAGGGGCGACACTGAAGCTTTCTTT	CASSYYLNRGDTEAFF
TRBV7-3	.	TRBJ2-1	.	TGTGCCAGCAGCTTAAACCCTATTGGAGCATCTTCTACCGCCGATGAGCAGTTCTTC	CASSLNPIGASSTADEQFF